In its sample, the clone carrying this T cell receptor beta chain was seen a few times. These data are taken from a study of T cell changes during pregnancy in multiple sclerosis. This CDR3 has 15 amino acids. The germline gives CDR1 SGDLS, CDR2 YYNGEE. V lost 3 bases to trimming and J lost 3 bases; unmatched junction nucleotides: 7. Produced via immunoSEQ multiplex PCR; TCRdb's table is partial and in-frame only. The table has about 20,000 clones, 88% seen once; the top ten hold 6.5% to 9%. V gene TRBV9 combines with J gene TRBJ1-1; 8 nucleotides line up with TRBD1. The TCR originated in a female donor in good health, enrolled as a control in a pregnancy study. The input for sequencing was CD8+ T cells from peripheral blood mononuclear cells, taken in the third trimester of pregnancy. The CDR3 region has the DNA TGTGCCAGCAGCGCAAGACAGGGGCGGGACACTGAAGCTTTCTTT. Amino acid sequence: CASSARQGRDTEAFF.